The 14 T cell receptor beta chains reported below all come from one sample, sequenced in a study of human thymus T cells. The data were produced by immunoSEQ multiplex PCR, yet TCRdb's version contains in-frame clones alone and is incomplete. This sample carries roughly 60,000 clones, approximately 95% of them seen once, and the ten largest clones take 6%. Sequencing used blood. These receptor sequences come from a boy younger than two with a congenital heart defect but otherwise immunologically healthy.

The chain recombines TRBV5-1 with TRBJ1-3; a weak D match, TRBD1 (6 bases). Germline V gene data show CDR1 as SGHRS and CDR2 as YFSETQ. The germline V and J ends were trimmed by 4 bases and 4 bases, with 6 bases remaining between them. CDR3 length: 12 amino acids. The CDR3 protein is CASSQGGNTIYF. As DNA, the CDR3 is TGCGCCAGCAGCCAGGGGGGAAACACCATATATTTT.

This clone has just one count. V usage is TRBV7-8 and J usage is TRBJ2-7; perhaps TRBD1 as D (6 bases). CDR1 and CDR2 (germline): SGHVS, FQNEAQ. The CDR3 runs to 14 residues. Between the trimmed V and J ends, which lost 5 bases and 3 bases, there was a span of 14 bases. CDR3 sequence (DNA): TGTGCCAGCAGCGGGCGTGGACAGAGCTACGAGCAGTACTTC. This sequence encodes CASSGRGQSYEQYF.

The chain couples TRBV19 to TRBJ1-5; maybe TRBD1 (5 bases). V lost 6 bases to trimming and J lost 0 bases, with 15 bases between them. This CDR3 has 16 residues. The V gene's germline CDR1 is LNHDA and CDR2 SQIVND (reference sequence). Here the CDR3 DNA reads TGTGCCAGTAGCCTTGGGATGGGGGATAGCAATCAGCCCCAGCATTTT. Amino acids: CASSLGMGDSNQPQHF.

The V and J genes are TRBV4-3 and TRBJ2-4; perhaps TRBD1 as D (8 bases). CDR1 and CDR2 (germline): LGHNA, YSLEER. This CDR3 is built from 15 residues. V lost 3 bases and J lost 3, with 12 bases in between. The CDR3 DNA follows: TGCGCCAGCAGCCAGGGGGGGACAGGCAAAAACATTCAGTACTTC. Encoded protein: CASSQGGTGKNIQYF.

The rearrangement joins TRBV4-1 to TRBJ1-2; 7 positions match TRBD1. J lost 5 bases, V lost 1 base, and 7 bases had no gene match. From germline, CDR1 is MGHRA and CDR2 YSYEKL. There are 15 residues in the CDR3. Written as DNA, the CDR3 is TGCGCCAGCAGCCAAGGATATTTACAGGGGTATGGCTACACCTTC. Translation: CASSQGYLQGYGYTF.

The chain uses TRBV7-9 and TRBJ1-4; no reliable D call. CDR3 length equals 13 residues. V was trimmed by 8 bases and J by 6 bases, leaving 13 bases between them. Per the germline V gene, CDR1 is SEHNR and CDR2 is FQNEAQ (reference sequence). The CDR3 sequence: CASGDRFYEKLFF. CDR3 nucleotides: TGTGCCAGCGGAGACCGCTTCTATGAAAAACTGTTTTTT.

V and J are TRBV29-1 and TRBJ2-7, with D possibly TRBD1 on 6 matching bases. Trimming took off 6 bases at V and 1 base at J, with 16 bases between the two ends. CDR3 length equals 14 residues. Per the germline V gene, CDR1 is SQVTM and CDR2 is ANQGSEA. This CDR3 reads CSVGRTAPSYEQYF. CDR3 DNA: TGCAGCGTGGGACGGACAGCTCCTTCCTACGAGCAGTACTTC.

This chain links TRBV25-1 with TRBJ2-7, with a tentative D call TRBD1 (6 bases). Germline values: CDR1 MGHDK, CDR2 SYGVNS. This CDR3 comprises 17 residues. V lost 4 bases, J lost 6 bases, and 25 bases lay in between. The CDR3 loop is CASSVSQGQLLPSEQYF. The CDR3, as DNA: TGTGCCAGCAGTGTTTCCCAGGGGCAGCTTTTACCTTCCGAGCAGTACTTC.

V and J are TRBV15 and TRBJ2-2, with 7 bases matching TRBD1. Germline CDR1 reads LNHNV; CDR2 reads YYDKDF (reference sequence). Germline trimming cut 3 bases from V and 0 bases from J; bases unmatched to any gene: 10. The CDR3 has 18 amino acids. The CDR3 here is CATSSLKVRGPNTGELFF. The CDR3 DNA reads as TGTGCCACCAGCAGCTTAAAAGTAAGGGGGCCGAACACCGGGGAGCTGTTTTTT.

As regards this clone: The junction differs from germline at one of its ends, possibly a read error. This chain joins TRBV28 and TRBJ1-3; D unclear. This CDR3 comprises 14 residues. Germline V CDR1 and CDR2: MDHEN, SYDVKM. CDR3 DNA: TGTGCCAACAGTTTATCCGCCTCTGGAAACACCATATATTTT. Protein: CANSLSASGNTIYF.

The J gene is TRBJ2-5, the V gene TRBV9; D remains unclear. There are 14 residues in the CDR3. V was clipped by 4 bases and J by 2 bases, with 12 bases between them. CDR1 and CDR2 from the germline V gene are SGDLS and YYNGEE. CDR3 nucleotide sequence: TGTGCCAGCAGCTCCGGACCGAGGCAAGAGACCCAGTACTTC. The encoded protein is CASSSGPRQETQYF. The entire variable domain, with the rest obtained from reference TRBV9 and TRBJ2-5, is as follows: DSGVTQTPKHLITATGQRVTLRCSPRSGDLSVYWYQQSLDQGLQFLIQYYNGEERAKGNILERFSAQQFPDLHSELNLSSLELGDSALYFCASSSGPRQETQYFGPGTRLLVL.

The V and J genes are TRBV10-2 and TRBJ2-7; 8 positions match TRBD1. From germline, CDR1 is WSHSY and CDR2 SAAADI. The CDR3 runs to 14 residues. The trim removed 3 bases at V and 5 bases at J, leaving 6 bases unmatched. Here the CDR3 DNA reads TGCGCCAGCAGTGAATGGACAGGGTCGGACGAGCAGTACTTC. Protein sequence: CASSEWTGSDEQYF.

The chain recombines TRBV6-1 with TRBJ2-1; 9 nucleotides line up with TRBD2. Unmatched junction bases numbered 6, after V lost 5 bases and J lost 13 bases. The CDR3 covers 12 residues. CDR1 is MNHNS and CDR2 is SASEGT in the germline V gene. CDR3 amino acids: CASSPLRGGQFF. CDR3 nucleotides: TGTGCCAGCAGTCCCCTGCGGGGGGGCCAGTTCTTC.

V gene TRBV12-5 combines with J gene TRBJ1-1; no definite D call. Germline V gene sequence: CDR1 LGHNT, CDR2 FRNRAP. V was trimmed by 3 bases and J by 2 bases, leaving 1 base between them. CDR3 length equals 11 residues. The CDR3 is CASGFNTEAFF. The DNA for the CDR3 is TGTGCTAGTGGTTTTAACACTGAAGCTTTCTTT.